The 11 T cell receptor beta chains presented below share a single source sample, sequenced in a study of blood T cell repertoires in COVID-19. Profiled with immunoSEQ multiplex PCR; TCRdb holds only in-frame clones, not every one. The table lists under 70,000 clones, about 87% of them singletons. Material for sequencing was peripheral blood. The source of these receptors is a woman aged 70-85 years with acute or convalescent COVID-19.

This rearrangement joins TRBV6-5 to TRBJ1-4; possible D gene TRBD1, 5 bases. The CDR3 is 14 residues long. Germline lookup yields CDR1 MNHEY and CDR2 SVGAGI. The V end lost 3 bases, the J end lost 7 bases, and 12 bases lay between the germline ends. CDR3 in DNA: TGTGCCAGCAGTTATAGCGGGGGAGGTGAAAAACTGTTTTTT. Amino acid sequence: CASSYSGGGEKLFF.

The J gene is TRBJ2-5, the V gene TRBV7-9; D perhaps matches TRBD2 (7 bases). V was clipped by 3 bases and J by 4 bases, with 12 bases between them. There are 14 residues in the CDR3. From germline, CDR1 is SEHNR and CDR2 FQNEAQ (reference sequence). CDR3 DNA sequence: TGTGCCAGCAGCTTTAGAGGGGGGGCAGAGACCCAGTACTTC. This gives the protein CASSFRGGAETQYF.

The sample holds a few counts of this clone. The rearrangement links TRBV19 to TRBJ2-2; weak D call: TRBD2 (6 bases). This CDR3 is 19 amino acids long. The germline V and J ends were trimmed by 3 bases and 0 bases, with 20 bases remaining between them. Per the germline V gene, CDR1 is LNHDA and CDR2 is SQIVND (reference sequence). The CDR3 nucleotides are TGTGCCAGTAGTATCGTCGGAGGGGCCCATACAGCGAACACCGGGGAGCTGTTTTTT. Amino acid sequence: CASSIVGGAHTANTGELFF.

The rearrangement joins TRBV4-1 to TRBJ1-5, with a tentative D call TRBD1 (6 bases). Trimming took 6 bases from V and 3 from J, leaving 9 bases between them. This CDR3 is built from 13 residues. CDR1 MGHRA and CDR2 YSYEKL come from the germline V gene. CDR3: CASSWDINQPQHF. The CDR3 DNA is TGCGCCAGCAGTTGGGACATCAATCAGCCCCAGCATTTT.

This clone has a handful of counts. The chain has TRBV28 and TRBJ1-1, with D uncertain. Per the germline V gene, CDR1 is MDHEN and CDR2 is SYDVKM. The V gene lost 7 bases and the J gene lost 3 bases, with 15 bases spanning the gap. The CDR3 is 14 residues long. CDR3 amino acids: CASNLPGSYTEAFF. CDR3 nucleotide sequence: TGTGCCAGCAACCTACCGGGTTCTTACACTGAAGCTTTCTTT.

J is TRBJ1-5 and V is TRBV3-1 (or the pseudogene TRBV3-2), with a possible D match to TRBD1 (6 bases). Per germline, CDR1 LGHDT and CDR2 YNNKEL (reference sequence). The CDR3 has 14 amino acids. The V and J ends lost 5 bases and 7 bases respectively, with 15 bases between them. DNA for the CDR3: TGTGCCAGCAGCGTATACAGGGTTTACCAGCCCCAGCATTTT. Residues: CASSVYRVYQPQHF.

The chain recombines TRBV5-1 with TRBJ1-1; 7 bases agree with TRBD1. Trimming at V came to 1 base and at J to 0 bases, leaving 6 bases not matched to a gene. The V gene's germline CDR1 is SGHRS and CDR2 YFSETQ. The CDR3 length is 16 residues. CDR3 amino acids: CASSLSGTEMNTEAFF. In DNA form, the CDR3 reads TGCGCCAGCAGCTTGTCCGGGACAGAAATGAACACTGAAGCTTTCTTT.

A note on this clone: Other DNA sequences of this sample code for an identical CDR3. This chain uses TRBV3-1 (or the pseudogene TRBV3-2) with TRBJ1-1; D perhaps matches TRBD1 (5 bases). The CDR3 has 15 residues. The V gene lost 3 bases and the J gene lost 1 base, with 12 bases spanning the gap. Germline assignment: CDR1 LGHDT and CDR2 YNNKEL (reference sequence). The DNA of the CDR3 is TGTGCCAGCAGCCAGGCGCAGGGCCGGAACACTGAAGCTTTCTTT. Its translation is CASSQAQGRNTEAFF.

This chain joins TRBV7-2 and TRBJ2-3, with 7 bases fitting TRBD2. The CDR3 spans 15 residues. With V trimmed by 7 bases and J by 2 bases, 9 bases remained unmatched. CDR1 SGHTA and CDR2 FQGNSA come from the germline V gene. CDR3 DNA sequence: TGTGCCAGCACCTTGGGGCTAGCGGTCACAGATACGCAGTATTTT. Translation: CASTLGLAVTDTQYF.

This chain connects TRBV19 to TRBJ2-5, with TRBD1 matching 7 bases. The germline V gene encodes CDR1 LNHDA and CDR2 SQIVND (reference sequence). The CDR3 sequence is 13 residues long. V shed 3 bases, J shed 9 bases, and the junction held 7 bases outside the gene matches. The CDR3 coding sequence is TGTGCCAGTAGTATTATGGGCCAGGGGGCCCAGTACTTC. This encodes CASSIMGQGAQYF.

The CDR3 DNA sequence: TGTGCCAGCAGCGATCGGACAGGGGAGATGGCAGCCAAAAACATTCAGTACTTC. Encoded protein: CASSDRTGEMAAKNIQYF. The gene calls are TRBV7-2 and TRBJ2-4; 9 bases map to TRBD1. The V gene's germline CDR1 is SGHTA and CDR2 FQGNSA. With V trimmed by 5 bases and J by 0 bases, 11 bases remained unmatched. The CDR3 length is 18 residues.